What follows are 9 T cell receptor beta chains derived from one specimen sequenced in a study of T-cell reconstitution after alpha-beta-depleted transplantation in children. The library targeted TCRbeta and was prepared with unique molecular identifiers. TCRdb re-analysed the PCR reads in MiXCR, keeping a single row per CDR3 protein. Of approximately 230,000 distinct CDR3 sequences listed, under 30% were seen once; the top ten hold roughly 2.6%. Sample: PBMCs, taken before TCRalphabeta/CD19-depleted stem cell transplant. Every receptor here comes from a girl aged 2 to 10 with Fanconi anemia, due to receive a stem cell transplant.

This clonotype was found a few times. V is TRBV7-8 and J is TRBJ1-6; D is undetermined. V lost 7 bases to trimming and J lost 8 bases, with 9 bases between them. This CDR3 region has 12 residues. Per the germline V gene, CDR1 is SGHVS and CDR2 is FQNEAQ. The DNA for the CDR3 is TGTGCCAGCAACGCCGATTATTCACCCCTCCACTTT. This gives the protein CASNADYSPLHF.

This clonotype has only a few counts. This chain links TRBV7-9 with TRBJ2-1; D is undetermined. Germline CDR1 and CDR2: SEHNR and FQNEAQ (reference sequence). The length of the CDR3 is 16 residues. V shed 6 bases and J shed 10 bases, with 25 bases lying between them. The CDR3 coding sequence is TGTGCCAGCAGTCCAAAGAACTCAGGTAGCAAGGTAGAGCAGTTCTTC. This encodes CASSPKNSGSKVEQFF.

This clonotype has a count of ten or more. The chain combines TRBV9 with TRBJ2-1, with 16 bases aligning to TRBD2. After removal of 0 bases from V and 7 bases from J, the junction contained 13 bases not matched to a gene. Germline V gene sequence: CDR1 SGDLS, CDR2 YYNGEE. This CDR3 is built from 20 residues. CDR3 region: CASSVAPGLAGGPSRNEQFF. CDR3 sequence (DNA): TGTGCCAGCAGCGTAGCTCCGGGACTAGCGGGAGGGCCCTCTCGAAATGAGCAGTTCTTC.

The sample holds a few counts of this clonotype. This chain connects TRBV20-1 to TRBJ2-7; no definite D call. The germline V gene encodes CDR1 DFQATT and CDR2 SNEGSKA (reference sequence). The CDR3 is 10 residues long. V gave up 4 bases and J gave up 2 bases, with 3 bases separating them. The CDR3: CSANPYEQYF. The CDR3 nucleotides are TGCAGTGCTAACCCCTACGAGCAGTACTTC.

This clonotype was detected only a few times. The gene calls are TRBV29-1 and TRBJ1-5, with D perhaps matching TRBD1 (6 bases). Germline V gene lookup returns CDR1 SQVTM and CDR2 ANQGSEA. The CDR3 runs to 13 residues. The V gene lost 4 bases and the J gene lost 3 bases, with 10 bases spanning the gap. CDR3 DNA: TGCAGCGTTGTAGCAGGGGTCAATCAGCCCCAGCATTTT. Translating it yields CSVVAGVNQPQHF.

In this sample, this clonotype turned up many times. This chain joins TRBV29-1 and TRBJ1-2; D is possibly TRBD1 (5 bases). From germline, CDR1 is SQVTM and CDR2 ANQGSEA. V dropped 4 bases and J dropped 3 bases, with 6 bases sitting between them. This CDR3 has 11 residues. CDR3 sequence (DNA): TGCAGCGTTGGCAGGGACTATGGCTACACCTTC. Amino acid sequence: CSVGRDYGYTF.

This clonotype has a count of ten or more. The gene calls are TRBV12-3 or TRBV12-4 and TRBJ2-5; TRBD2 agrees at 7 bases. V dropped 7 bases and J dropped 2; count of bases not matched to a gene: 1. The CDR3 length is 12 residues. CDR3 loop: CASTSGQETQYF. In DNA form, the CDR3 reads TGTGCCAGCACTAGCGGACAAGAGACCCAGTACTTC.

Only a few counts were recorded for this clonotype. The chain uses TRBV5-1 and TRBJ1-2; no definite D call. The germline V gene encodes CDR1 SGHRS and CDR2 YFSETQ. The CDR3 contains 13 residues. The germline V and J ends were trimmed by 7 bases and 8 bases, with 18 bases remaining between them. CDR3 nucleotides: TGCGCCAGCTCACTCCGGGCCACGAGGGGCTACACCTTC. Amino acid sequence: CASSLRATRGYTF.

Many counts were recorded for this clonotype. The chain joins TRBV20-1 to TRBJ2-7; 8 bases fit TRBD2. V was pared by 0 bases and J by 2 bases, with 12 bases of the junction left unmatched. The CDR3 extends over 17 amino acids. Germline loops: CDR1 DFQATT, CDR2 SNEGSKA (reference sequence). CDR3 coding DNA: TGCAGTGCTAGAGACTTTCTTACTAGCGGACGCACCTACGAGCAGTACTTC. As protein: CSARDFLTSGRTYEQYF.